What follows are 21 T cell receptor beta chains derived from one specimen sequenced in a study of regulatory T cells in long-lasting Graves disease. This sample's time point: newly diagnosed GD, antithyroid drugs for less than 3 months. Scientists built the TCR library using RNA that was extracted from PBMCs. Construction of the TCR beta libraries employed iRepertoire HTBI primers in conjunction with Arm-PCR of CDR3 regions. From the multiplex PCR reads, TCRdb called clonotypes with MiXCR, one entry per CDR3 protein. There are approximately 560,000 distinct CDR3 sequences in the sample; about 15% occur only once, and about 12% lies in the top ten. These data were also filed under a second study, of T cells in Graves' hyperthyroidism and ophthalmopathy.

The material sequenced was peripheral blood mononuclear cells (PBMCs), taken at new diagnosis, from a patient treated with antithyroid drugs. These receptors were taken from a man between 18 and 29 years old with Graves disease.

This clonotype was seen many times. This CDR3 reads CASLSDTGELFF. The DNA of the CDR3 is TGCGCCAGCTTATCAGACACCGGGGAGCTGTTTTTT. The chain has TRBV10-1 and TRBJ2-2, with D hard to call. There are 12 residues in the CDR3. V lost 8 bases, J lost 3 bases, and 7 bases lay in between. Germline assignment: CDR1 WNHNN and CDR2 SYGVQD (reference sequence).

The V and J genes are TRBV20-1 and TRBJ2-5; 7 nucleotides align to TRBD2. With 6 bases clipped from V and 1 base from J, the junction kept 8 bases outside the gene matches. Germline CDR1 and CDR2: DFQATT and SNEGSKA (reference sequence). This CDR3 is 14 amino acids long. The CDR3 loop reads CSAKPGLTQETQYF. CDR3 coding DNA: TGCAGTGCGAAACCGGGACTAACCCAAGAGACCCAGTACTTC.

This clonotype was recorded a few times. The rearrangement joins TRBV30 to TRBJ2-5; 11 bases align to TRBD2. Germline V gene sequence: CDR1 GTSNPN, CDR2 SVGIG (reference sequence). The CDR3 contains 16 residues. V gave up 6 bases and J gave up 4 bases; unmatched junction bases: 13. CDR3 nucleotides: TGTGCCTGCCTAGCTAGCGGGAGGAAGAGCGGAGAGACCCAGTACTTC. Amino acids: CACLASGRKSGETQYF.

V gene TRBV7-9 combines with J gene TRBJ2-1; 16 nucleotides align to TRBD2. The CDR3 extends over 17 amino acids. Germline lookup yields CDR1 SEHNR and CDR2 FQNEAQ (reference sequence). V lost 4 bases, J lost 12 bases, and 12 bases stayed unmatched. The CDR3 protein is CASSSLGTSGRAKGQFF. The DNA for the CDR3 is TGTGCCAGCAGCTCCCTAGGGACTAGCGGGAGGGCAAAGGGGCAGTTCTTC.

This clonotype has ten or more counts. CDR3 bases: TGTGCCAGCAGTGAAGCCTTAGCCAAAAACATTCAGTACTTC. This translates into CASSEALAKNIQYF. The rearrangement links TRBV2 to TRBJ2-4; no clear D gene. CDR3 length equals 14 residues. Germline V CDR1 and CDR2: SNHLY, FYNNEI. Trimming stripped 0 bases from V and 0 bases from J, with 3 bases between.

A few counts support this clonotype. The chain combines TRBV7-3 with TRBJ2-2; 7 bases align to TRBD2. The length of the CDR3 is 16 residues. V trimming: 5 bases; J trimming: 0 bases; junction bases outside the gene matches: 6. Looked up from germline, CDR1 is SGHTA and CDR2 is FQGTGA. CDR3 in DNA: TGTGCCAGCAGCCCTACTAGCGCCGCGAACACCGGGGAGCTGTTTTTT. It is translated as CASSPTSAANTGELFF.

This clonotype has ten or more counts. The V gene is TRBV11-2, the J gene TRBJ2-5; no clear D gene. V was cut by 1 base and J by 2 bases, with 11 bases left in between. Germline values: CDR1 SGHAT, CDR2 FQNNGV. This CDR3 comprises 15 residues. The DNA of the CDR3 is TGTGCCAGCAGCTTAGGACTGGACCTACAAGAGACCCAGTACTTC. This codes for CASSLGLDLQETQYF.

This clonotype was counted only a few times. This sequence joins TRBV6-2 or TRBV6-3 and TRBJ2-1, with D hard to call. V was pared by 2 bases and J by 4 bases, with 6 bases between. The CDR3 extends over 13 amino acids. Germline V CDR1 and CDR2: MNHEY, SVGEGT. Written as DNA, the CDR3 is TGTGCCAGCAGTTACGACAAATACAATGAGCAGTTCTTC. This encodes CASSYDKYNEQFF.

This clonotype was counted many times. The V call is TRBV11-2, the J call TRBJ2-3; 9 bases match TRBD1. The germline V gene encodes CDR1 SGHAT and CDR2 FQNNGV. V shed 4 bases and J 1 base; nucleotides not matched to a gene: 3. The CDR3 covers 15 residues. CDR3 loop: CASSWGQGRTDTQYF. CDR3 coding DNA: TGTGCCAGCAGCTGGGGACAGGGACGCACAGATACGCAGTATTTT.

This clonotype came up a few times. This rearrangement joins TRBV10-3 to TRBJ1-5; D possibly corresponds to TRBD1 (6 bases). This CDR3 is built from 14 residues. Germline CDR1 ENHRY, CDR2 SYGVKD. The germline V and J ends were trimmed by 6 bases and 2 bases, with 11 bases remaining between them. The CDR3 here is CAISPKGGNQPQHF. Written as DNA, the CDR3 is TGTGCCATCAGCCCGAAGGGGGGCAATCAGCCCCAGCATTTT.

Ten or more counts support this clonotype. The DNA for the CDR3 is TGTGCCAGCAGTCTGGCACAGGGGGTTTCTTCACCCCTCCACTTT. Amino acid sequence: CASSLAQGVSSPLHF. This sequence joins TRBV12-3 or TRBV12-4 and TRBJ1-6; TRBD1 agrees at 8 bases. The V and J ends lost 5 bases and 9 bases, in that order; junction bases with no gene match: 9. The CDR3 is made up of 15 amino acids.

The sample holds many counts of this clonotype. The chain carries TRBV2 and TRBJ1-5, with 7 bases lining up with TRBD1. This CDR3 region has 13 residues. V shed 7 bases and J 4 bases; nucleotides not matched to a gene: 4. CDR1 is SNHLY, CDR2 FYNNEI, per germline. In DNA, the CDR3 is TGTGCCAGCAAAGACAGGGAAAATCAGCCCCAGCATTTT. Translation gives CASKDRENQPQHF.

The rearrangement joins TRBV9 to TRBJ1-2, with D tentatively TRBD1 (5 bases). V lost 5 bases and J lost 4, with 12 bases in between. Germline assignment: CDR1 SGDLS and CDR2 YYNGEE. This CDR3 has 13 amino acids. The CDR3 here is CASSPGPTYGYTF. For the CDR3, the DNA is TGTGCCAGCAGTCCGGGACCGACCTATGGCTACACCTTC. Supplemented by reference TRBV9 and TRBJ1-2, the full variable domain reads DSGVTQTPKHLITATGQRVTLRCSPRSGDLSVYWYQQSLDQGLQFLIQYYNGEERAKGNILERFSAQQFPDLHSELNLSSLELGDSALYFCASSPGPTYGYTFGSGTRLTVV.

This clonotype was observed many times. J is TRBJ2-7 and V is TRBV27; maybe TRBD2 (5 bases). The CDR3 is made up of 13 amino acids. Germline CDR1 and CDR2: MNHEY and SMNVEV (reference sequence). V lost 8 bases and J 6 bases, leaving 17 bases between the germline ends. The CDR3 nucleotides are TGTGCCAGCGCCCGGGTCAGCGGAGCCGAGCAGTACTTC. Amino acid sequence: CASARVSGAEQYF.

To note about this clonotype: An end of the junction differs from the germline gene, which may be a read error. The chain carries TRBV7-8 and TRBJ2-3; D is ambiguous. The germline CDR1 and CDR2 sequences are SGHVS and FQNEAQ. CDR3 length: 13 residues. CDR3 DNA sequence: TGTGCCAGCAGCTCGACCGCGATGTTCCCGCTCCTTTTC. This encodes CASSSTAMFPLLF.

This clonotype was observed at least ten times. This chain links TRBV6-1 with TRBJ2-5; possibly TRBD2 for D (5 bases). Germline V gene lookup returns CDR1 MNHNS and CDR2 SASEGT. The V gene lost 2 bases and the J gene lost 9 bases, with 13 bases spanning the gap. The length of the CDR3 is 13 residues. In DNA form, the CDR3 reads TGTGCCAGCAGTGAACTTGCCCTCGGGGCCCAGTACTTC. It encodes CASSELALGAQYF.

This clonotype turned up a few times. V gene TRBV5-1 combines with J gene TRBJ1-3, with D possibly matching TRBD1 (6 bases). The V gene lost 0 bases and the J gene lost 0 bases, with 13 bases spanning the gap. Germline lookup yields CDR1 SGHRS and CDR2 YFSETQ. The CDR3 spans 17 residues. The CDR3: CASSLERTASSGNTIYF. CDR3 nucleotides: TGCGCCAGCAGCTTGGAAAGGACAGCCAGCTCTGGAAACACCATATATTTT.

The DNA of the CDR3 is TGTGCCAGCAGCCACCCCCCTGCAACTAATGAAAAACTGTTTTTT. Protein product: CASSHPPATNEKLFF. The chain employs TRBV28 and TRBJ1-4; D is unresolved. V was cut by 6 bases and J by 0 bases, with 11 bases left in between. The CDR3 covers 15 residues. The V gene's germline CDR1 is MDHEN and CDR2 SYDVKM. Full variable domain (rest looked up from reference TRBV28 and TRBJ1-4): DVKVTQSSRYLVKRTGEKVFLECVQDMDHENMFWYRQDPGLGLRLIYFSYDVKMKEKGDIPEGYSVSREKKERFSLILESASTNQTSMYLCASSHPPATNEKLFFGSGTQLSVL.

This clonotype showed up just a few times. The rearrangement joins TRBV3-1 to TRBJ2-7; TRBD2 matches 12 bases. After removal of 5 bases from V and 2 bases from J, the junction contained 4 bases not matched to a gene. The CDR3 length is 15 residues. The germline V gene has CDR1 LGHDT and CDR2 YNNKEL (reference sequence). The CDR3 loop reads CASSSTSGGTYEQYF. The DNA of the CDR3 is TGTGCCAGCAGCTCGACTAGCGGGGGCACCTACGAGCAGTACTTC.

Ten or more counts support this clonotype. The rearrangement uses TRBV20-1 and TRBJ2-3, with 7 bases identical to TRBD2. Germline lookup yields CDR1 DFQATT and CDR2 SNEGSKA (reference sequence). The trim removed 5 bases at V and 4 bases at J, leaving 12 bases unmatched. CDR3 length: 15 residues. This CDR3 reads CSAGRTRSLADTQYF. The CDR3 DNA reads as TGCAGTGCTGGCCGGACTAGATCATTGGCAGATACGCAGTATTTT.

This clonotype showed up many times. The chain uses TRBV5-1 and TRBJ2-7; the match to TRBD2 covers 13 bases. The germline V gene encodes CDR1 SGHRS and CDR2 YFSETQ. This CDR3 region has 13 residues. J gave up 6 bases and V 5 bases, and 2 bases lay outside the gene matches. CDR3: CASRRTSGSEQYF. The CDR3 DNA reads TGCGCCAGCAGGAGGACTAGCGGGAGCGAGCAGTACTTC.